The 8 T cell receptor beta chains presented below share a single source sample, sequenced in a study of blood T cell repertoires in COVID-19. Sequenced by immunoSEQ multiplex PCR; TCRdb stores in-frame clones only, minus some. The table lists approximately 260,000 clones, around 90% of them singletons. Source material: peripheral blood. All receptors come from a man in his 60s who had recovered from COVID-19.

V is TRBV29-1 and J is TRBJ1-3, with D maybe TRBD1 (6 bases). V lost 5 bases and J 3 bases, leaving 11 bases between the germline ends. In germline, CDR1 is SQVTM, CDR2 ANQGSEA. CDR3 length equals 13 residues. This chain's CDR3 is CSVQQGYGNTIYF. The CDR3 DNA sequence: TGCAGCGTTCAGCAGGGGTATGGAAACACCATATATTTT.

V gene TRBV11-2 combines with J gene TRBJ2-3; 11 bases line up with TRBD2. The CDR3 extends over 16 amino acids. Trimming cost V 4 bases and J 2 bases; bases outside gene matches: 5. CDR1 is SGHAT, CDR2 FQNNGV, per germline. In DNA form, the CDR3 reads TGTGCCAGCAGCTACGGGACTAGCGGATACACAGATACGCAGTATTTT. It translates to CASSYGTSGYTDTQYF. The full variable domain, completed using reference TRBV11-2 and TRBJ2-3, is EAGVAQSPRYKIIEKRQSVAFWCNPISGHATLYWYQQILGQGPKLLIQFQNNGVVDDSQLPKDRFSAERLKGVDSTLKIQPAKLEDSAVYLCASSYGTSGYTDTQYFGPGTRLTVL.

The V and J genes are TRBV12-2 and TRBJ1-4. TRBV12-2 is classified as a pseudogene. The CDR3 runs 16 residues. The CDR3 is CASRFGQRELNEKLFF. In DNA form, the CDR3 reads TGTGCAAGTCGCTTCGGCCAGCGGGAGCTTAATGAAAAACTGTTTTTT.

The CDR3 reads CASSLLDRGNSPLHF. The CDR3 bases are TGTGCCAGCAGTTTACTGGACAGGGGGAATTCACCCCTCCACTTT. The V gene is TRBV27, the J gene TRBJ1-6; 10 bases align to TRBD1. Germline lookup yields CDR1 MNHEY and CDR2 SMNVEV (reference sequence). Trimming removed 2 bases from V and 7 bases from J; junction bases left unmatched: 2. The CDR3 covers 15 residues.

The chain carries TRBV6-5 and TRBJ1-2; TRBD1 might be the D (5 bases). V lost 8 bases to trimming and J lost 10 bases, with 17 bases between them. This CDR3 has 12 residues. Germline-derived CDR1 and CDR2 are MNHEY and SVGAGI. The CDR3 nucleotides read TGTGCCAGCCGTTCATCAGACAGATACTACACCTTC. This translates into CASRSSDRYYTF.

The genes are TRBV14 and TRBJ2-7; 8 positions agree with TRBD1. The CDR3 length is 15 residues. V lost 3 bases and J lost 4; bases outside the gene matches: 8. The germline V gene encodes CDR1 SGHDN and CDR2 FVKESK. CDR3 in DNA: TGTGCCAGCAGCCAGTCCGGGACAGGACATTACGAGCAGTACTTC. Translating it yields CASSQSGTGHYEQYF.

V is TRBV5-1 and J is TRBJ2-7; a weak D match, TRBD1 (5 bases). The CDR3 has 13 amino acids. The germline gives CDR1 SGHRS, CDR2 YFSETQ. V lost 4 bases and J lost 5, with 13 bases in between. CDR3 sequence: CASSAQGAHEQYF. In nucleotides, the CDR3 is TGCGCCAGCAGCGCGCAGGGCGCCCACGAGCAGTACTTC.

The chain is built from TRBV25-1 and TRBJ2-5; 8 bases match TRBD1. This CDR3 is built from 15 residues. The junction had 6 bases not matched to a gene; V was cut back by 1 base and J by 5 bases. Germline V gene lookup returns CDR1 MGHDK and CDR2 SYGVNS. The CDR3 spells CASSESGRGQETQYF. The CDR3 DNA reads TGTGCCAGCAGTGAATCGGGCAGGGGGCAGGAGACCCAGTACTTC.